These 17 T cell receptor beta chains came from one sample sequenced in a study of blood T cell repertoires in COVID-19. Using immunoSEQ multiplex PCR, the repertoire was profiled, and TCRdb retains in-frame clones only, with some absent. The table lists approximately 160,000 clones, 80% of them singletons. The specimen sequenced was PBMCs or T cells enriched from blood (not recorded which). The receptors come from a man aged 40-49 years who had recovered from COVID-19.

This clone was detected once. J is TRBJ1-3 and V is TRBV9; no clear D. Germline V CDR1 and CDR2: SGDLS, YYNGEE. With 3 bases removed from V and 3 bases from J, the gap between germline ends came to 13 bases. The CDR3 totals 15 residues. DNA of the CDR3: TGTGCCAGCAGCGCAGGAGGCGGACTTGGAAACACCATATATTTT. This gives the protein CASSAGGGLGNTIYF.

The chain couples TRBV7-3 to TRBJ2-1, with TRBD2 matching 11 bases. Looked up from germline, CDR1 is SGHTA and CDR2 is FQGTGA. Losses at the gene ends were 6 bases for V and 9 bases for J; bases not matched to a gene: 10. The CDR3 length is 15 residues. CDR3 sequence (DNA): TGTGCCAGCAGTTATAGCGGGGGGGCGTTCGGTGAGCAGTTCTTC. It yields the protein CASSYSGGAFGEQFF. The whole variable domain, remainder taken from reference TRBV7-3 and TRBJ2-1, is GAGVSQTPSNKVTEKGKYVELRCDPISGHTALYWYRQSLGQGPEFLIYFQGTGAADDSGLPNDRFFAVRPEGSVSTLKIQRTERGDSAVYLCASSYSGGAFGEQFFGPGTRLTVL.

This rearrangement joins TRBV4-2 to TRBJ1-1; D unclear. V lost 4 bases, J lost 4 bases, and 16 bases lay in between. Per germline, CDR1 LGHNA and CDR2 YNFKEQ. The CDR3 covers 15 residues. The CDR3 region has the DNA TGTGCCAGCAGCCTTGAACCCCCGGGAGGCACTGAAGCTTTCTTT. Amino acid sequence: CASSLEPPGGTEAFF.

The rearrangement uses TRBV9 and TRBJ2-3, with D hard to call. V was clipped by 1 base and J by 4 bases, with 13 bases between them. From germline, CDR1 is SGDLS and CDR2 YYNGEE. This CDR3 region has 15 residues. The CDR3 DNA reads as TGTGCCAGCAGCGTACGGCCTATAGCAGCAGATACGCAGTATTTT. Its translation is CASSVRPIAADTQYF.

The chain's CDR3 is CASSGGFLAGGDTQYF. In nucleotides, the CDR3 is TGTGCCAGCAGTGGAGGCTTTCTAGCGGGGGGAGATACGCAGTATTTT. The chain couples TRBV2 to TRBJ2-3; 11 bases agree with TRBD2. Germline CDR1 reads SNHLY; CDR2 reads FYNNEI. The CDR3 has 16 amino acids. J was trimmed by 5 bases and V by 4 bases; bases with no gene match: 8.

This clone appeared once. The rearrangement uses TRBV18 and TRBJ1-1, with D tentatively TRBD1 (6 bases). Germline lookup yields CDR1 KGHSH and CDR2 LQKENI. Trimming cost V 6 bases and J 1 base, with 18 bases left between them. The CDR3 is 16 amino acids. The CDR3 reads CASSQNSGHWNTEAFF. In DNA form, the CDR3 reads TGTGCCAGCTCCCAAAACTCGGGACATTGGAACACTGAAGCTTTCTTT.

The V and J genes are TRBV6-5 and TRBJ2-7, with D maybe TRBD2 (7 bases). The CDR3 contains 13 residues. Between the trimmed V and J ends, which lost 6 bases and 6 bases, there was a span of 15 bases. Germline V gives CDR1 MNHEY, CDR2 SVGAGI. DNA for the CDR3: TGTGCCAGCAGCGGGGGGCGTGGCGGCGAGCAGTACGTC. It yields the protein CASSGGRGGEQYV.

V usage is TRBV5-1 and J usage is TRBJ2-3; D perhaps matches TRBD2 (5 bases). Germline V CDR1 and CDR2: SGHRS, YFSETQ. The CDR3 loop spans 15 amino acids. Trimming shortened V by 3 bases and J by 9 bases, and 20 bases separated the two germline ends. This CDR3 reads CASSSANSKLETQYF. The CDR3 bases are TGCGCCAGCAGCTCCGCTAACTCAAAACTAGAAACGCAGTATTTT.

This sequence joins TRBV7-8 and TRBJ2-7; 7 bases line up with TRBD1. Germline CDR1 is SGHVS and CDR2 is FQNEAQ. Trimming cost V 5 bases and J 2 bases; bases outside gene matches: 6. CDR3 length: 14 residues. CDR3 amino acids: CASSSRQGTYEQYF. CDR3 in DNA: TGTGCCAGCAGCAGCAGACAGGGCACCTACGAGCAGTACTTC.

The chain links TRBV2 to TRBJ2-1; tentatively, D is TRBD1 (6 bases). V was pared by 7 bases and J by 4 bases, with 11 bases between. Germline V lookup: CDR1 SNHLY, CDR2 FYNNEI. The CDR3 is 13 amino acids. CDR3 in amino acids: CASMPGQYNEQFF. CDR3 DNA: TGTGCCAGCATGCCGGGACAATACAATGAGCAGTTCTTC.

This clone turned up a few times. V and J are TRBV6-5 and TRBJ1-1; D uncertain. The CDR3 sequence is 11 residues long. Germline CDR1 is MNHEY and CDR2 is SVGAGI. The V gene lost 7 bases and the J gene lost 7 bases, with 10 bases spanning the gap. CDR3 sequence reads: CASTRTFEAFF. CDR3 nucleotides: TGTGCCAGCACCCGGACTTTTGAAGCTTTCTTT.

This clone was counted ten times or more. The chain joins TRBV6-4 to TRBJ2-1; the match to TRBD2 covers 16 bases. The length of the CDR3 is 16 residues. J lost 5 bases, V lost 6 bases, and 4 bases had no gene match. CDR1 is MRHNA and CDR2 is SNTAGT in the germline V gene. The CDR3 region has the DNA TGTGCCAGCAGCCAGGGGACTAGCGGGGGGGACAATGAGCAGTTCTTC. Its protein is CASSQGTSGGDNEQFF.

The rearrangement joins TRBV7-9 to TRBJ1-1; 10 positions match TRBD1. This CDR3 region has 15 residues. Per germline, CDR1 SEHNR and CDR2 FQNEAQ (reference sequence). The V and J ends lost 1 base and 5 bases, in that order; junction bases with no gene match: 4. CDR3 sequence: CASSLVTGGRTEAFF. In nucleotides, the CDR3 is TGTGCCAGCAGCTTAGTGACAGGGGGCAGGACTGAAGCTTTCTTT.

The rearrangement links TRBV9 to TRBJ2-5; D is perhaps TRBD2 (6 bases). Trimming shortened V by 3 bases and J by 1 base, and 13 bases separated the two germline ends. Germline V gene lookup returns CDR1 SGDLS and CDR2 YYNGEE. The CDR3 has 15 amino acids. The CDR3: CASSAEGLRQETQYF. As DNA, the CDR3 is TGTGCCAGCAGCGCTGAGGGACTGCGCCAAGAGACCCAGTACTTC. The whole variable domain, filled in from reference TRBV9 and TRBJ2-5, reads DSGVTQTPKHLITATGQRVTLRCSPRSGDLSVYWYQQSLDQGLQFLIQYYNGEERAKGNILERFSAQQFPDLHSELNLSSLELGDSALYFCASSAEGLRQETQYFGPGTRLLVL.

The chain combines TRBV4-1 with TRBJ1-4, with D perhaps matching TRBD1 (5 bases). The CDR3 extends over 13 amino acids. Germline-derived CDR1 and CDR2 are MGHRA and YSYEKL. V was clipped by 1 base and J by 10 bases, with 10 bases between them. The CDR3 DNA reads as TGCGCCAGCAGCCAAGTCCAGGGAGGAAAACTGTTTTTT. Translation gives CASSQVQGGKLFF.

This chain links TRBV18 with TRBJ1-5; 7 nucleotides line up with TRBD1. The CDR3 totals 15 residues. V dropped 3 bases and J dropped 1; count of bases not matched to a gene: 3. CDR1 KGHSH and CDR2 LQKENI come from the germline V gene. As DNA, the CDR3 is TGTGCCAGCTCACCCGAGGGACAGAGCAATCAGCCCCAGCATTTT. Encoded protein: CASSPEGQSNQPQHF.

J is TRBJ1-2 and V is TRBV11-2, with TRBD1 matching 7 bases. The CDR3 has 17 amino acids. Germline V gene sequence: CDR1 SGHAT, CDR2 FQNNGV. J lost 3 bases, V lost 5 bases, and 15 bases had no gene match. DNA of the CDR3: TGTGCCAGCAGCAACCGACAGGGAACCGGACATGACTATGGCTACACCTTC. Amino acids: CASSNRQGTGHDYGYTF.